Below, 3 T cell receptor beta chains from the same sample are listed, as sequenced in a study of blood T cell repertoires in COVID-19 (dated by TCRdb to the early 2020s). Receptor amplification or capture employed the immunoSEQ multiplex PCR assay. Drawn from immuneACCESS, this table holds only the in-frame rearrangements with V and J called that TCRdb kept. Clones are partly lost; checked studies trace under half to an unresolved V gene and leave the rest unexplained. Here the sample has approximately 270,000 clones; more than 85% occur a single time. The biggest ten clones account for about 3% of the sample. Sequencing used PBMCs or T cells enriched from blood (not recorded which). These receptors were taken from a man aged 35-49 years who had been exposed to COVID-19.

This clone was counted a single time. The rearrangement uses TRBV28 and TRBJ1-1, with D perhaps matching TRBD1 (5 bases). Trimming took 3 bases from V and 5 from J, leaving 16 bases between them. Germline-derived CDR1 and CDR2 are MDHEN and SYDVKM. CDR3 length: 15 amino acids. CDR3 DNA sequence: TGTGCCAGCAGTTTTTCGGGTGGGGGGTGGACTGAAGCTTTCTTT. Amino acid sequence: CASSFSGGGWTEAFF.

This chain joins TRBV28 and TRBJ2-7, with TRBD2 as a possible D gene (6 bases). The germline CDR1 and CDR2 sequences are MDHEN and SYDVKM. Deletions cut 3 bases from V and 3 bases from J, with 9 bases between. This CDR3 comprises 13 residues. This chain's CDR3 is CASSFDGSYEQYF. CDR3 bases: TGTGCCAGCAGTTTCGACGGGAGCTACGAGCAGTACTTC.

J is TRBJ2-1 and V is TRBV27; D is perhaps TRBD2 (6 bases). V gave up 0 bases and J gave up 1 base, with 22 bases separating them. The CDR3 length is 20 residues. Germline lookup yields CDR1 MNHEY and CDR2 SMNVEV (reference sequence). The CDR3 DNA reads as TGTGCCAGCAGTTTATCGAATTACGGGCCCGGGACTTTTTCCTACAATGAGCAGTTCTTC. Residues: CASSLSNYGPGTFSYNEQFF.